This TCR beta chain stems from a study of regulatory T cells in long-lasting Graves disease. Study as a whole: Persistent cases took antithyroid drugs over 5 years and stayed TSH receptor antibody positive.

Germline assignment: CDR1 MDHEN and CDR2 SYDVKM. The CDR3 loop spans 14 amino acids. Trimming took off 5 bases at V and 10 bases at J, with 18 bases between the two ends. TCR beta libraries were built with iRepertoire HTBI primers and Arm-PCR of CDR3 regions. One entry per CDR3 protein, called by TCRdb with MiXCR from the multiplex PCR reads. The sample lists roughly 450,000 distinct CDR3 sequences, about 20% occurring once. Study-wide results and limits: Persistent patients shared more public clonotypes (around 2,500) than newly diagnosed patients (around 910). The researchers studied only peripheral blood, not thyroid tissue.

Time point described: persistent/refractory GD, antithyroid drugs over 5 years with positive TRAb. PBMCs provided the RNA from which the TCR library was made. As to this clonotype: Antigen: not known.

This receptor was identified in a female donor with Graves disease. The material sequenced was peripheral blood mononuclear cells (PBMCs), taken when the disease was refractory, from a patient treated with antithyroid drugs. The chain carries TRBV28 and TRBJ1-5, with unresolved D. CDR3 loop: CASSTNTVLQPQHF. CDR3 in DNA: TGTGCCAGCAGTACCAATACAGTTCTCCAACCCCAGCATTTT.